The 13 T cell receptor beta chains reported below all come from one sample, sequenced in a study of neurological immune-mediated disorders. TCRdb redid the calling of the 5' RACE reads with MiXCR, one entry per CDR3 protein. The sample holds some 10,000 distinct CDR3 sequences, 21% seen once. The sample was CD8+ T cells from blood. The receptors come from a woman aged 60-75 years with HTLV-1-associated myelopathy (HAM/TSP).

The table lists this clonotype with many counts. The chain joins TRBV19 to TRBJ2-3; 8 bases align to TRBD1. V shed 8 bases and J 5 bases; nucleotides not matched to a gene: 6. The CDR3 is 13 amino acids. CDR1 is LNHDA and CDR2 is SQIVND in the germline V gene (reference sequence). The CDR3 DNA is TGTGCCAGTGCAGGGGGCTCGGGAGATACGCAGTATTTT. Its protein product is CASAGGSGDTQYF.

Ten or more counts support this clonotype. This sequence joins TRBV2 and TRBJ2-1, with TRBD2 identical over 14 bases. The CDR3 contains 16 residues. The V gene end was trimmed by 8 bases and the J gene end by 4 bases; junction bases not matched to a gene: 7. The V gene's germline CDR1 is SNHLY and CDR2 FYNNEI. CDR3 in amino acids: CASLGLAGGPYNEQFF. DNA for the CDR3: TGTGCCAGCCTCGGACTAGCGGGGGGTCCATACAATGAGCAGTTCTTC.

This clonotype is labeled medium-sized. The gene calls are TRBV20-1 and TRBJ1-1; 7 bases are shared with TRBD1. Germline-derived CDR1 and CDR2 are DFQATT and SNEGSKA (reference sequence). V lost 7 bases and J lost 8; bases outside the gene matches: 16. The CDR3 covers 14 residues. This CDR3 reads CSVASDRAPVEAFF. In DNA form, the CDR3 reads TGCAGTGTAGCCTCCGACAGGGCCCCTGTAGAAGCTTTCTTT.

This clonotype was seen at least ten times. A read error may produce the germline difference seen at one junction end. CDR3 sequence: CASSLGEVADGQQIQPQHF. CDR3 bases: TGTGCTAGCAGCTTAGGGGAGGTGGCGGACGGACAACAGATCCAGCCCCAGCATTTT. This rearrangement joins TRBV7-7 to TRBJ1-5, with a tentative D call TRBD1 (5 bases). This CDR3 has 19 amino acids. Per germline, CDR1 SSHAT and CDR2 FNYEAQ (reference sequence).

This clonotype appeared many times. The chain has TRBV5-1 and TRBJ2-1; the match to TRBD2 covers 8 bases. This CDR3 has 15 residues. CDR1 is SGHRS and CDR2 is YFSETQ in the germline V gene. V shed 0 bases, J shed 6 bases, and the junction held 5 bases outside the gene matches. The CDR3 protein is CASSLVSGAANEQFF. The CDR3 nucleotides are TGCGCCAGCAGCTTGGTTAGCGGGGCCGCCAATGAGCAGTTCTTC.

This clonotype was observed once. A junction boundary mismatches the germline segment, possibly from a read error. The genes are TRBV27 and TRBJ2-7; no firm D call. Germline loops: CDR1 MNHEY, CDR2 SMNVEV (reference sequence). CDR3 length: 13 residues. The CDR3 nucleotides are TGTTCCAGCAGTTCCCGTCATGGCTACGAGCAGTACTTC. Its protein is CSSSSRHGYEQYF.

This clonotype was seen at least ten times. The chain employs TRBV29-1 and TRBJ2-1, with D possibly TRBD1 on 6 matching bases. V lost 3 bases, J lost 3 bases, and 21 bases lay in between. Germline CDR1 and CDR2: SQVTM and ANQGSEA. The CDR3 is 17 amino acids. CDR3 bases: TGCAGCGTTGAGCCCTACAGGGTAAGAGCGCACTACAATGAGCAGTTCTTC. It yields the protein CSVEPYRVRAHYNEQFF.

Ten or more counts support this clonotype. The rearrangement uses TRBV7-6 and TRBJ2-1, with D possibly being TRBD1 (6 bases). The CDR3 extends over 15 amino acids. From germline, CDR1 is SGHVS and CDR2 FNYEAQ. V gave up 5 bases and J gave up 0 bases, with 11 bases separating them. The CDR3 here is CASSPGVSSYNEQFF. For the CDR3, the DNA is TGTGCCAGCAGCCCAGGGGTGAGCTCCTACAATGAGCAGTTCTTC.

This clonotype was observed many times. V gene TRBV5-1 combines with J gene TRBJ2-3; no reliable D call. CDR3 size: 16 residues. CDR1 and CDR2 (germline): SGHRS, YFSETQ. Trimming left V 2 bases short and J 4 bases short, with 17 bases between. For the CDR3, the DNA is TGCGCCAGCAGCTTATCGAATAGCAGGCTCCCAGATACGCAGTATTTT. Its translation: CASSLSNSRLPDTQYF.

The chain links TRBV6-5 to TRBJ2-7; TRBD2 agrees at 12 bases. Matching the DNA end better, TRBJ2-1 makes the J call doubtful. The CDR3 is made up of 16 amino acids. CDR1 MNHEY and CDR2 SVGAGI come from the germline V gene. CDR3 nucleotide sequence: TGTGCCAGCAGCCCGCCGACTAGCGGGGGTAGGGATGAGCAGTTCTTC. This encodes CASSPPTSGGRDEQFF.

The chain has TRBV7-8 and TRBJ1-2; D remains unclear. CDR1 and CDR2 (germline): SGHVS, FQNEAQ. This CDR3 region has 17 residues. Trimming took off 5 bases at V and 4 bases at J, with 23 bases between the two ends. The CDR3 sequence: CASSRSDGGFNGYGYTF. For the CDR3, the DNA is TGTGCCAGCAGCCGATCCGATGGAGGGTTCAATGGCTATGGCTACACCTTC.

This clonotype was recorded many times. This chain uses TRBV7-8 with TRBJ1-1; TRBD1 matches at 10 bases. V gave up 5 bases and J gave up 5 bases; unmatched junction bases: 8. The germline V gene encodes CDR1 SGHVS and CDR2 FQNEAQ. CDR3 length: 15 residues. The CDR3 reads CASSPDRGPWTEAFF. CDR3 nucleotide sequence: TGTGCCAGCAGCCCAGACAGGGGGCCTTGGACTGAAGCTTTCTTT. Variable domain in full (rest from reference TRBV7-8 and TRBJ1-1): GAGVSQSPRYKVAKRGQDVALRCDPISGHVSLFWYQQALGQGPEFLTYFQNEAQLDKSGLPSDRFFAERPEGSVSTLKIQRTQQEDSAVYLCASSPDRGPWTEAFFGQGTRLTVV.

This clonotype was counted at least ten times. The CDR3 spells CASQGTGELFF. In nucleotides, the CDR3 is TGTGCCTCACAGGGAACCGGGGAGCTGTTTTTT. V usage is TRBV30 and J usage is TRBJ2-2, with D possibly being TRBD1 (6 bases). Per the germline V gene, CDR1 is GTSNPN and CDR2 is SVGIG (reference sequence). Trimming took 7 bases from V and 5 from J, leaving 8 bases between them. This CDR3 region has 11 residues.